The rows below give T cell receptor beta chains drawn from one sample of a study of blood T cell repertoires in COVID-19. Repertoires were generated with immunoSEQ multiplex PCR, while TCRdb's copy carries only in-frame clones and drops some. The sample lists about 200,000 clones; roughly 88% were seen once. Sequencing was done on a sample of peripheral blood. These receptors all stem from a man aged 45 to 65 with COVID-19, enrolled during active disease. Each CDR3 is given with its conserved first and last residue. A D gene is named only where the DNA matches it firmly. Size is stated for part of the rows, as once, few or many counts, or as a class when the clone is expanded.

j_gene,abundance,v_gene,d_gene,CDR3nt,CDR3aa
TRBJ2-2,-,TRBV10-3,TRBD2,TGTGCCATCAGTGAGCTTAGCGGGGCCACCGGGGAGCTGTTTTTT,CAISELSGATGELFF
TRBJ2-5,-,TRBV4-2,TRBD2,TGTGCCAGCAGCCAAGAGGTGAGGGCGGGAGATCAAGAGACCCAGTACTTC,CASSQEVRAGDQETQYF
TRBJ2-3,-,TRBV11-3,TRBD1,TGTGCCAGCAGCGACAGGGGTAATACAGATACGCAGTATTTT,CASSDRGNTDTQYF
TRBJ2-3,-,TRBV6-5,TRBD2,TGTGCCAGCACTCAGGGTCCAGCGGGGTTCGATACGCAGTATTTT,CASTQGPAGFDTQYF
TRBJ2-5,many,TRBV9,-,TGTGCCAGCAGCCCTCCGTCAGGAGAGACCCAGTACTTC,CASSPPSGETQYF
TRBJ1-2,-,TRBV2,TRBD1,TGTGCCAGCACCCGACAGGGGGCAGCTGGTGGCTACACCTTC,CASTRQGAAGGYTF
TRBJ2-2,once,TRBV7-6,TRBD1,TGTGCCAGCAGCCTCCCAATTGCCGGGACAGACACCGGGGAGCTGTTTTTT,CASSLPIAGTDTGELFF
TRBJ2-7,-,TRBV5-1,TRBD2,TGCGCCAGCAGCCCCCGCGGGGCGGGGGTAAGCTACGAGCAGTACTTC,CASSPRGAGVSYEQYF
TRBJ1-3,once,TRBV10-2,TRBD1,TGCGCCAGCAGGCCCCCCGGGACAGCCTCTGGAAACACCATATATTTT,CASRPPGTASGNTIYF
TRBJ1-2,-,TRBV19,TRBD1,TGTGCCAGTTTGGGACAGGGCCCCGGTGGCTACACCTTC,CASLGQGPGGYTF
TRBJ1-1,-,TRBV27,TRBD1,TGTGCCAGCAGTTTATTCACACCGGGACAGGGGCTTAGGAACACTGAAGCTTTCTTT,CASSLFTPGQGLRNTEAFF
TRBJ1-6,-,TRBV7-2,-,TGTGCCAGCAGCTTGAGGAGCTCCTATAATTCACCCCTCCACTTT,CASSLRSSYNSPLHF
TRBJ2-1,-,TRBV6-2/TRBV6-3,-,TGTGCCAGCAGTTACAACGTAGAAAGAAACAATGAGCAGTTCTTC,CASSYNVERNNEQFF
TRBJ2-3,few,TRBV7-3,TRBD1,TGTGCCAGCAGCTTAGGGGACAGGGAAGCAGATACGCAGTATTTT,CASSLGDREADTQYF
TRBJ1-2,once,TRBV14,-,TGTGCCAGCAGCAACGGTGGTGTAAGCTTTTCACCCTATGGCTACACCTTC,CASSNGGVSFSPYGYTF
TRBJ1-4,-,TRBV18,TRBD1,TGTGCCAGCTCACCCGGACAGGGAACGGGTGTTAATGAAAAACTGTTTTTT,CASSPGQGTGVNEKLFF
TRBJ2-3,-,TRBV25-1,TRBD2,TGTGCCAGCAGTAAGACTAGCGGGAACACAGATACGCAGTATTTT,CASSKTSGNTDTQYF
TRBJ1-2,-,TRBV5-8,TRBD1,TGTGCCAGCAGCTTTGGCAGGGGGGACTATGGCTACACCTTC,CASSFGRGDYGYTF
TRBJ2-5,-,TRBV5-1,-,TGCGCCAGCAGCCTCCAAGAGACCCAGTACTTC,CASSLQETQYF
TRBJ1-5,-,TRBV7-8,-,TGTGCCAGCAGCGGGACTACCGCGGATCAGCCCCAGCATTTT,CASSGTTADQPQHF
TRBJ1-3,-,TRBV7-9,-,TGTGCCAGCAGCTGGGCGGACAGCGCTGGAAACACCATATATTTT,CASSWADSAGNTIYF
TRBJ2-1,-,TRBV7-6,-,TGTGCCAGCAGCTTAGAACTAGGCTCCTACAATGAGCAGTTCTTC,CASSLELGSYNEQFF
TRBJ1-2,few,TRBV4-1,-,TGCGCCAGCAGCCAAGCGGTTAACTATGGCTACACCTTC,CASSQAVNYGYTF
TRBJ1-3,-,TRBV7-9,-,TGTGCCAGCAGCTTTCAAGGGAGGGAAGCTGGAAACACCATATATTTT,CASSFQGREAGNTIYF
TRBJ2-7,-,TRBV27,-,TGTGCCAGCAGTACCGCAACACAGTCCTACGAGCAGTACTTC,CASSTATQSYEQYF
TRBJ2-1,-,TRBV19,-,TGTGCCAGTAGTATAAGTAACAGCCTCTCCTACAATGAGCAGTTCTTC,CASSISNSLSYNEQFF
TRBJ1-2,-,TRBV5-4,TRBD1,TGTGCCAGCAGCCGGGGACAGGGGGGATTCTATGAGGTCACCTTC,CASSRGQGGFYEVTF
TRBJ2-1,-,TRBV4-1,-,TGCGCCAGCAGCCAACTTTACCGGGACAAATACAATGAGCAGTTCTTC,CASSQLYRDKYNEQFF
TRBJ2-1,-,TRBV24-1,TRBD1,TGTGCCACCAGTGATGGGCAGGGGGTTCCTAGCTCCTACAATGAGCAGTTCTTC,CATSDGQGVPSSYNEQFF
TRBJ2-1,once,TRBV15,TRBD2,TGTGCCACCAGCAGAGTGGGAGGGGTCACCTACAATGAGCAGTTCTTC,CATSRVGGVTYNEQFF
TRBJ2-7,few,TRBV9,TRBD1,TGTGCCAGCAGCGCCGGGACAGGGGGCAGGTACGAGCAGTACTTC,CASSAGTGGRYEQYF
TRBJ2-7,once,TRBV5-6,TRBD1,TGTGCCAGCAGCTTGGGACAGGGTCGCTACGAGCAGTACTTC,CASSLGQGRYEQYF
TRBJ1-2,-,TRBV7-2,TRBD1,TGTGCCAGCAGCCCGGACAGGGGTAGGGACTATGGCTACACCTTC,CASSPDRGRDYGYTF
TRBJ2-5,-,TRBV19,-,TGTGCCAGTAGTAGGGCCAGGGGCTTTGAGGAGACCCAGTACTTC,CASSRARGFEETQYF
TRBJ2-2,-,TRBV11-3,TRBD1,TGTGCCAGCAGCCTAATCTCTGTTCTAGGGGGCCACCGGGAGCTGTTTTTT,CASSLISVLGGHRELFF
TRBJ2-3,-,TRBV9,TRBD2,TGTGCCAGCAAGAGGGTTGAGCGGGGATACACAGATACGCAGTATTTT,CASKRVERGYTDTQYF
TRBJ1-2,once,TRBV6-6,-,TGTGCCAGCAGTGGCTACCAGGGTCTCAATGGCTACACCTTC,CASSGYQGLNGYTF
TRBJ1-1,-,TRBV7-2,-,TGTGCCAGCAGAGAGACACGGAACACTGAAGCTTTCTTT,CASRETRNTEAFF
TRBJ2-3,-,TRBV7-6,TRBD2,TGTGCCAGCAGCTCGGGAGGGCTAAGCACAGATACGCAGTATTTT,CASSSGGLSTDTQYF
TRBJ2-2,-,TRBV5-1,TRBD1,TGCGCCAGCAGCTTGGACCAAGGGACAGGGGGCTCCGGGGAGCTGTTTTTT,CASSLDQGTGGSGELFF